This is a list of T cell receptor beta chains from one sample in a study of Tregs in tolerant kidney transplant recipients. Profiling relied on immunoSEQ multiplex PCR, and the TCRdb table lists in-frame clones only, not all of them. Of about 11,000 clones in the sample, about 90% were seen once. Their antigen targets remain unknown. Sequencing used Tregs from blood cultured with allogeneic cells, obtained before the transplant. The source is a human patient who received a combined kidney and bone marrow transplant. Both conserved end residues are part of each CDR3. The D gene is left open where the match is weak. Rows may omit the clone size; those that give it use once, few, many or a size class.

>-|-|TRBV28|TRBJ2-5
CASNEGYQETQYF
TGTGCCAGCAATGAGGGTTACCAAGAGACCCAGTACTTC
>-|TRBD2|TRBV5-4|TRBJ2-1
CASSRRREVGDEQFF
TGTGCCAGCAGCCGAAGGCGGGAGGTCGGGGATGAGCAGTTCTTC
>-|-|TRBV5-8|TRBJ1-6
CATSDTYNSPLHF
TGTGCCACCAGCGATACCTATAATTCACCCCTCCACTTT
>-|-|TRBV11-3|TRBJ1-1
CASSWSGDTEAFF
TGTGCCAGCAGCTGGTCGGGGGACACTGAAGCTTTCTTT
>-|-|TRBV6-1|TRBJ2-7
CASSPPPVSYGQYF
TGTGCCAGCAGCCCACCTCCAGTTTCCTACGGGCAGTACTTC
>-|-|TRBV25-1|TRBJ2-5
CASSAPRSGETQYF
TGTGCCAGCAGTGCCCCGAGGAGTGGAGAGACCCAGTACTTC
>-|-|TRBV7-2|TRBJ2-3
CASSLIGSDTQYF
TGTGCCAGCAGCTTAATAGGGTCAGATACGCAGTATTTT
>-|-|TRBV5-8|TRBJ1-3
CASIRTGGSGNTIYF
TGTGCCAGCATCCGGACGGGAGGGTCTGGAAACACCATATATTTT
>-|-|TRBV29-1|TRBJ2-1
CSVGPGLSSYNEQFF
TGCAGCGTTGGCCCGGGACTTAGCTCCTACAATGAGCAGTTCTTC
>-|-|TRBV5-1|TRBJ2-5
CASSQGPPMQETQYF
TGCGCCAGCAGCCAGGGGCCACCAATGCAAGAGACCCAGTACTTC
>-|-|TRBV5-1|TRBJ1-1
CASSLFEGTEAFF
TGCGCCAGCAGCTTGTTTGAGGGCACTGAAGCTTTCTTT
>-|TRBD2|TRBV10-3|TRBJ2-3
CAISGPSGSEYF
TGTGCCATCAGTGGGCCTAGCGGGAGTGAGTATTTT
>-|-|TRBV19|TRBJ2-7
CASSPEARYEQYF
TGTGCCAGTAGCCCCGAGGCTCGTTACGAGCAGTACTTC
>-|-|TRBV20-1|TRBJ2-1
CSAPRGDEQFF
TGCAGTGCCCCTAGAGGAGATGAGCAGTTCTTC
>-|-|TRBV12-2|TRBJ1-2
CASRLDGYTF
TGTGCAAGTCGCTTGGATGGCTACACCTTC
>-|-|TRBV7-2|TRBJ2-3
CASSLGRALGTDTQYF
TGTGCCAGCAGCTTAGGGAGGGCCCTCGGGACAGATACGCAGTATTTT
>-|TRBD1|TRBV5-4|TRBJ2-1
CASSIQGFEHYFF
TGTGCCAGCAGCATACAGGGGTTCGAGCATTACTTCTTC
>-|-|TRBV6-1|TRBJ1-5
CASKRLGYQPQHF
TGTGCCAGCAAAAGGTTGGGTTATCAGCCCCAGCATTTT
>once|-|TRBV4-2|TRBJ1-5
CASSQGGTINRPQHF
TGTGCCAGCAGCCAGGGCGGGACAATCAATCGGCCCCAGCATTTT
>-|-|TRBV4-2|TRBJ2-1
CASSQGQSYNEQFF
TGTGCCAGCAGCCAGGGCCAGTCCTACAATGAGCAGTTCTTC
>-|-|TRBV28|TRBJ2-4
CASSSGALQNIQYF
TGTGCCAGCAGTTCCGGAGCGTTACAAAACATTCAGTACTTC
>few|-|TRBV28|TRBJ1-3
CASSNRFPGNTIYF
TGTGCCAGCAGTAACCGGTTCCCTGGAAACACCATATATTTT
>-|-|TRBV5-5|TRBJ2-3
CASSLGSPDTQYF
TGTGCCAGCAGCTTGGGGTCCCCAGATACGCAGTATTTT
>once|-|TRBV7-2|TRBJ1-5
CASSTRAFSNRPQHF
TGTGCCAGCAGTACCCGGGCCTTTAGCAATCGGCCCCAGCATTTT
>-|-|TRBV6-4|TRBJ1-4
CASVGGKLFF
TGTGCCAGCGTCGGGGGGAAACTGTTTTTT
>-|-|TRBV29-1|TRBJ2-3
CSVVRGTLADTTDTQYF
TGCAGCGTTGTAAGGGGGACGCTAGCGGATACCACAGATACGCAGTATTTT
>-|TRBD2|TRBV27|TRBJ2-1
CASSRSGLAADNEQFF
TGTGCCAGCAGTCGAAGCGGACTAGCGGCTGACAATGAGCAGTTCTTC
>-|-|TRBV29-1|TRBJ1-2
CSAYAGGDYGYTF
TGCAGCGCCTATGCGGGGGGGGACTATGGCTACACCTTC
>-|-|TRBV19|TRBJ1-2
CASSIFLNYGYTF
TGTGCCAGTAGTATTTTCCTTAACTATGGCTACACCTTC
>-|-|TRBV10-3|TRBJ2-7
CAISVPRGGTYEQYF
TGTGCCATCAGTGTGCCAAGGGGAGGAACCTACGAGCAGTACTTC
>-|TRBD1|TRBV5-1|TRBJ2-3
CASSRGLTDTQYF
TGCGCCAGCAGCAGGGGGCTGACAGATACGCAGTATTTT
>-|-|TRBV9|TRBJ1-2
CASSVGAGPNYGYTF
TGTGCCAGCAGCGTAGGGGCAGGGCCTAACTATGGCTACACCTTC
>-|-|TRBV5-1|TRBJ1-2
CASSPGSNWDGYTF
TGCGCCAGCAGTCCCGGCTCAAACTGGGATGGCTACACCTTC
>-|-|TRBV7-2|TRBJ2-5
CASSLGSPQETQYF
TGTGCCAGCAGCTTAGGTAGCCCCCAAGAGACCCAGTACTTC
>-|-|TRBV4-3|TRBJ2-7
CASSQEGQGWPMVYF
TGCGCCAGCAGCCAAGAAGGGCAGGGATGGCCCATGGTGTACTTC
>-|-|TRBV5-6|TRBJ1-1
CASSLVGGKTEAFF
TGTGCCAGCAGCTTGGTCGGTGGGAAGACTGAAGCTTTCTTT
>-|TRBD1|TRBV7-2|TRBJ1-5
CASSQTGDSNQPQHF
TGTGCCAGCAGCCAAACAGGGGATAGCAATCAGCCCCAGCATTTT
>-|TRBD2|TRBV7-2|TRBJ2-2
CASSPGLGTGELFF
TGTGCCAGCAGCCCGGGACTAGGAACCGGGGAGCTGTTTTTT
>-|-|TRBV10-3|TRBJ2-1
CAIRGAGLYNEQFF
TGTGCCATCAGGGGGGCAGGACTCTACAATGAGCAGTTCTTC
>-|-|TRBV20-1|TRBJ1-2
CSARVKGGYTF
TGCAGTGCTAGAGTGAAGGGTGGCTACACCTTC
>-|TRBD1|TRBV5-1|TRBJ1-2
CASSLGQGDGYTF
TGCGCCAGCAGCTTAGGACAGGGCGATGGCTACACCTTC
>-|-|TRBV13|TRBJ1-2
CASSTDTYGYTF
TGTGCCAGCAGCACGGACACCTATGGCTACACCTTC
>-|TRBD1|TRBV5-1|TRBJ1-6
CASSRRSGGFDNSPLHF
TGCGCCAGCAGCCGAAGATCAGGGGGCTTCGATAATTCACCCCTCCACTTT
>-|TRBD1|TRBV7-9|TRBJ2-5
CASSLQGAQETQYF
TGTGCCAGCAGCCTACAGGGGGCACAAGAGACCCAGTACTTC
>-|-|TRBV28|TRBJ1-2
CASSKGTRGIHYGYTF
TGTGCCAGCAGTAAAGGTACTAGGGGGATTCACTATGGCTACACCTTC
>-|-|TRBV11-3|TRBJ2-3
CASSLVRGQIGDTQYF
TGTGCCAGCAGCTTAGTCCGCGGCCAGATCGGAGATACGCAGTATTTT
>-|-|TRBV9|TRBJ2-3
CASSRGRGQTDTQYF
TGTGCCAGCAGCCGAGGGAGGGGGCAGACAGATACGCAGTATTTT
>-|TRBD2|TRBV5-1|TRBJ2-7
CASSFSGGHADEQYF
TGCGCCAGCAGCTTTTCGGGAGGGCACGCAGACGAGCAGTACTTC
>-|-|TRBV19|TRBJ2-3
CASSISAATDTQYF
TGTGCCAGTAGTATTAGTGCCGCCACAGATACGCAGTATTTT
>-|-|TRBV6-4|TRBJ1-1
CASSAYRCMNTEAFF
TGTGCCAGCAGTGCCTACAGGTGCATGAACACTGAAGCTTTCTTT
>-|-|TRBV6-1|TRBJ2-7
CASRPGNGAYEQYF
TGTGCCAGCAGACCCGGGAACGGGGCCTACGAGCAGTACTTC
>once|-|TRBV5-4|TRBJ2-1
CASSLAFGTPDNEQFF
TGTGCCAGCAGCTTGGCCTTTGGGACACCCGACAATGAGCAGTTCTTC
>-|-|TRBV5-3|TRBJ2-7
CARGYEQYF
TGTGCCAGGGGTTACGAGCAGTACTTC
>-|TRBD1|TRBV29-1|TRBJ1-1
CSVGDRRNTEAFF
TGCAGCGTTGGGGACAGGAGGAACACTGAAGCTTTCTTT
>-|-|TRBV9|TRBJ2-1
CASSFRTVAYNEQFF
TGTGCCAGCAGCTTTAGGACAGTCGCCTACAATGAGCAGTTCTTC
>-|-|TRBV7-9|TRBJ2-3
CASSLGDNPFTDTQYF
TGTGCCAGCAGCTTAGGGGACAACCCATTCACAGATACGCAGTATTTT
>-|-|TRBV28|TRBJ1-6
CASSRNSPLHF
TGTGCCAGCAGTAGGAATTCACCCCTCCACTTT
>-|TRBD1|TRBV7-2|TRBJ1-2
CASSLVRGHHYGYTF
TGTGCCAGCAGCTTAGTGAGGGGGCACCACTATGGCTACACCTTC
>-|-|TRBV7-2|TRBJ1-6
CASSLASSGPINSPLHF
TGTGCCAGCAGCTTAGCGAGCTCGGGACCGATTAATTCACCCCTCCACTTT
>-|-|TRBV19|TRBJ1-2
CASREGFSVTF
TGTGCTTCAAGGGAGGGTTTCAGCGTGACCTTC